This passage covers 32 T cell receptor beta chains from one sample sequenced in a study of blood T cell repertoires in COVID-19. TCRdb keeps only in-frame clones here, not all; method: immunoSEQ multiplex PCR. This table holds about 110,000 clones, roughly 86% found once. The sequencing sample was made of peripheral blood. The receptors come from a man between 35 and 55 years old with acute or convalescent COVID-19.

The chain carries TRBV2 and TRBJ2-2, with TRBD2 identical over 9 bases. Trimming took 2 bases from V and 1 from J; bases not matched to a gene: 2. The CDR3 contains 16 residues. Per the germline V gene, CDR1 is SNHLY and CDR2 is FYNNEI. The DNA of the CDR3 is TGTGCCAGCAGTGAACGTAGCGGGGGGAACACCGGGGAGCTGTTTTTT. The encoded protein is CASSERSGGNTGELFF.

The chain carries TRBV19 and TRBJ2-7; 7 bases match TRBD1. V shed 5 bases and J 3 bases; nucleotides not matched to a gene: 10. The CDR3 spans 15 residues. From germline, CDR1 is LNHDA and CDR2 SQIVND (reference sequence). CDR3 sequence: CASSPSPGTVYEQYF. The CDR3 coding sequence is TGTGCCAGTAGTCCTAGCCCGGGGACAGTCTACGAGCAGTACTTC.

V usage is TRBV27 and J usage is TRBJ1-5, with 7 nucleotides matching TRBD1. J was trimmed by 5 bases and V by 5 bases; bases with no gene match: 12. CDR3 length: 16 residues. From germline, CDR1 is MNHEY and CDR2 SMNVEV (reference sequence). For the CDR3, the DNA is TGTGCCAGCAGTAACCTCGGGACAGCGGGGGATCAGCCCCAGCATTTT. This translates into CASSNLGTAGDQPQHF.

This chain's CDR3 is CASSETAGSSYEQYF. The CDR3 DNA reads as TGTGCCAGCAGCGAAACGGCGGGGAGCTCCTACGAGCAGTACTTC. The genes are TRBV2 and TRBJ2-7, with D perhaps TRBD2 (6 bases). V was clipped by 6 bases and J by 0 bases, with 15 bases between them. Per the germline V gene, CDR1 is SNHLY and CDR2 is FYNNEI. This CDR3 region has 15 residues.

The CDR3 bases are TGTGCCCACAAGAGAGGGGCCAACGCCGGACAGGGGCTGGGTGGCTACACCTTC. Protein sequence: CAHKRGANAGQGLGGYTF. This chain links TRBV3-1 (or the pseudogene TRBV3-2) with TRBJ1-2; 9 bases are a match to TRBD1. The CDR3 contains 18 residues. J lost 7 bases, V lost 11 bases, and 26 bases had no gene match. Germline-derived CDR1 and CDR2 are LGHDT and YNNKEL (reference sequence).

This rearrangement joins TRBV5-1 to TRBJ2-1; D may be TRBD2 (5 bases). This CDR3 region has 16 residues. V was clipped by 4 bases and J by 0 bases, with 14 bases between them. Germline CDR1 and CDR2: SGHRS and YFSETQ. The DNA of the CDR3 is TGCGCCAGCAGCCCCCTAGCAGGCCTCTCCTACAATGAGCAGTTCTTC. Translating it yields CASSPLAGLSYNEQFF.

This chain uses TRBV6-1 with TRBJ2-2, with 7 positions matching TRBD2. Germline values: CDR1 MNHNS, CDR2 SASEGT. This CDR3 has 15 residues. V shed 2 bases and J 4 bases; nucleotides not matched to a gene: 4. The CDR3 spells CASSESGGVTGELFF. The CDR3 nucleotides are TGTGCCAGCAGTGAATCGGGAGGTGTCACCGGGGAGCTGTTTTTT.

V is TRBV19 and J is TRBJ1-5; 7 bases match TRBD1. This CDR3 spans 15 amino acids. The germline V gene has CDR1 LNHDA and CDR2 SQIVND (reference sequence). The V gene end was trimmed by 7 bases and the J gene end by 2 bases; junction bases not matched to a gene: 8. This chain's CDR3 is CASTLGQDRNQPQHF. The CDR3 DNA follows: TGTGCCAGTACCCTAGGACAGGATCGCAATCAGCCCCAGCATTTT. Full variable domain (rest looked up from reference TRBV19 and TRBJ1-5): DGGITQSPKYLFRKEGQNVTLSCEQNLNHDAMYWYRQDPGQGLRLIYYSQIVNDFQKGDIAEGYSVSREKKESFPLTVTSAQKNPTAFYLCASTLGQDRNQPQHFGDGTRLSIL.

V usage is TRBV7-8 and J usage is TRBJ2-1, with D perhaps TRBD1 (5 bases). Per the germline V gene, CDR1 is SGHVS and CDR2 is FQNEAQ. Trimming stripped 5 bases from V and 7 bases from J, with 12 bases between. This CDR3 contains 13 residues. The CDR3 DNA reads as TGTGCCAGCAGCGATTCCCCAGGGAATGAGCAGTTCTTC. Its translation is CASSDSPGNEQFF.

This clone was seen a few times. V usage is TRBV29-1 and J usage is TRBJ1-1; D call uncertain. Germline loops: CDR1 SQVTM, CDR2 ANQGSEA. Trimming removed 1 base at V and 2 bases at J, with 8 bases between. The CDR3 runs 13 residues. CDR3 sequence reads: CSVEGVANTEAFF. For the CDR3, the DNA is TGCAGCGTTGAAGGAGTTGCTAACACTGAAGCTTTCTTT.

The chain joins TRBV28 to TRBJ2-5, with a possible D match to TRBD1 (6 bases). Trimming took off 4 bases at V and 0 bases at J, with 12 bases between the two ends. The length of the CDR3 is 15 residues. Germline values: CDR1 MDHEN, CDR2 SYDVKM. The CDR3: CASSSIDRYQETQYF. In DNA form, the CDR3 reads TGTGCCAGCAGTTCCATCGACAGGTACCAAGAGACCCAGTACTTC.

The rearrangement links TRBV11-2 to TRBJ2-2; 7 bases are a match to TRBD1. The V gene end was trimmed by 4 bases and the J gene end by 0 bases; junction bases not matched to a gene: 2. This CDR3 is built from 15 residues. The V gene's germline CDR1 is SGHAT and CDR2 FQNNGV. Here the CDR3 DNA reads TGTGCCAGCAGCTGGGGGACAGCGAACACCGGGGAGCTGTTTTTT. The encoded protein is CASSWGTANTGELFF.

The gene calls are TRBV23-1 and TRBJ2-1, with D possibly TRBD1 on 5 matching bases. TRBV23-1 is placed among ORFs of uncertain function. This CDR3 has 15 amino acids. V lost 3 bases and J 5 bases, leaving 14 bases between the germline ends. CDR3 loop: CASSHPGRDNNEQFF. The CDR3 bases are TGCGCCAGCAGTCATCCCGGCAGGGATAACAATGAGCAGTTCTTC.

This rearrangement joins TRBV7-9 to TRBJ1-2; D gene unclear. Trimming removed 1 base at V and 8 bases at J, with 11 bases between. The germline V gene encodes CDR1 SEHNR and CDR2 FQNEAQ (reference sequence). The CDR3 contains 13 residues. CDR3 DNA sequence: TGTGCCAGCAGCTTAGGCAGGCTCGAAGGCTACACCTTC. Its translation is CASSLGRLEGYTF.

The V and J genes are TRBV10-3 and TRBJ2-4, with a possible D match to TRBD2 (5 bases). CDR3 length equals 17 residues. Trimming removed 2 bases at V and 4 bases at J, with 18 bases between. The germline gives CDR1 ENHRY, CDR2 SYGVKD. CDR3 in amino acids: CAISEAIPGKAKNIQYF. CDR3 coding DNA: TGTGCCATCAGTGAGGCAATTCCGGGGAAGGCGAAAAACATTCAGTACTTC.

The chain links TRBV13 to TRBJ2-4, with 9 positions matching TRBD2. With V trimmed by 5 bases and J by 9 bases, 2 bases remained unmatched. CDR3 size: 12 residues. The V gene's germline CDR1 is PRHDT and CDR2 FYEKMQ (reference sequence). This chain's CDR3 is CASSLLAGIQYF. CDR3 nucleotide sequence: TGTGCCAGCAGCCTACTAGCGGGCATTCAGTACTTC.

The V call is TRBV11-2, the J call TRBJ1-2; 8 bases match TRBD1. J lost 4 bases, V lost 1 base, and 5 bases had no gene match. Germline V lookup: CDR1 SGHAT, CDR2 FQNNGV. The CDR3 consists of 15 residues. The CDR3 nucleotides are TGTGCCAGCAGCTTAGTCGACAGGGGACCCTATGGCTACACCTTC. It codes for CASSLVDRGPYGYTF.

The rearrangement links TRBV9 to TRBJ1-6; D is ambiguous. CDR1 and CDR2 from the germline V gene are SGDLS and YYNGEE. CDR3 length: 15 amino acids. V dropped 4 bases and J dropped 7 bases, with 15 bases sitting between them. The CDR3 region is CASSPVGTNNSPLHF. The CDR3, as DNA: TGTGCCAGCAGCCCAGTCGGCACTAACAATTCACCCCTCCACTTT. Filled out from reference TRBV9 and TRBJ1-6, the complete variable domain reads DSGVTQTPKHLITATGQRVTLRCSPRSGDLSVYWYQQSLDQGLQFLIQYYNGEERAKGNILERFSAQQFPDLHSELNLSSLELGDSALYFCASSPVGTNNSPLHFGNGTRLTVT.

DNA for the CDR3: TGTGCCAGCAGTGAACCCACCCGGCTAGCGGGTATCAATGAGCAGTTCTTC. Its translation is CASSEPTRLAGINEQFF. The rearrangement uses TRBV2 and TRBJ2-1; the match to TRBD2 covers 8 bases. Germline CDR1 and CDR2: SNHLY and FYNNEI. The CDR3 totals 17 residues. The V gene end was trimmed by 2 bases and the J gene end by 6 bases; junction bases not matched to a gene: 12. The variable domain in full, with the rest retrieved from reference TRBV2 and TRBJ2-1, is EPEVTQTPSHQVTQMGQEVILRCVPISNHLYFYWYRQILGQKVEFLVSFYNNEISEKSEIFDDQFSVERPDGSNFTLKIRSTKLEDSAMYFCASSEPTRLAGINEQFFGPGTRLTVL.

V is TRBV7-2 and J is TRBJ2-1; D is possibly TRBD2 (5 bases). CDR3 length: 14 amino acids. The V end was cut by 4 bases, the J end by 7 bases, with 14 bases between. From germline, CDR1 is SGHTA and CDR2 FQGNSA. The chain's CDR3 is CASSSPDSTNEQFF. For the CDR3, the DNA is TGTGCCAGCAGCTCCCCGGACTCAACAAATGAGCAGTTCTTC.

CDR3 residues: CASSLEDTDTIYF. CDR3 DNA sequence: TGTGCCAGCAGTTTAGAGGACACAGACACCATATATTTT. This chain connects TRBV12-3 or TRBV12-4 to TRBJ1-3; D might be TRBD1 (5 bases). The CDR3 contains 13 residues. Trimming pared 1 base from V and 8 bases from J, leaving 9 bases between.

The rearrangement joins TRBV7-2 to TRBJ1-5; 9 bases agree with TRBD1. The V gene end was trimmed by 2 bases and the J gene end by 5 bases; junction bases not matched to a gene: 1. Looked up from germline, CDR1 is SGHTA and CDR2 is FQGNSA. The CDR3 spans 14 residues. The CDR3 reads CASSLRTGDQPQHF. The CDR3 region has the DNA TGTGCCAGCAGCTTAAGGACAGGGGATCAGCCCCAGCATTTT. The whole variable domain, filled in from reference TRBV7-2 and TRBJ1-5, reads GAGVSQSPSNKVTEKGKDVELRCDPISGHTALYWYRQSLGQGLEFLIYFQGNSAPDKSGLPSDRFSAERTGGSVSTLTIQRTQQEDSAVYLCASSLRTGDQPQHFGDGTRLSIL.

This chain joins TRBV2 and TRBJ1-2; TRBD1 matches at 7 bases. CDR1 and CDR2 from the germline V gene are SNHLY and FYNNEI. The CDR3 spans 15 residues. With 2 bases clipped from V and 7 bases from J, the junction kept 10 bases outside the gene matches. The chain's CDR3 is CASSERGTGASGYTF. DNA of the CDR3: TGTGCCAGCAGTGAAAGGGGTACAGGGGCCTCTGGCTACACCTTC.

This clone was observed a handful of times. CDR3 sequence: CASSSQEYTEAFF. In DNA form, the CDR3 reads TGTGCCAGCAGTTCGCAGGAATACACTGAAGCTTTCTTT. The chain uses TRBV7-2 and TRBJ1-1; no firm D call. Germline values: CDR1 SGHTA, CDR2 FQGNSA. The CDR3 extends over 13 amino acids. V dropped 6 bases and J dropped 3 bases, with 11 bases sitting between them.

The V gene is TRBV5-1, the J gene TRBJ2-1, with TRBD1 identical over 9 bases. J gave up 3 bases and V 5 bases, and 6 bases lay outside the gene matches. The germline V gene encodes CDR1 SGHRS and CDR2 YFSETQ. The CDR3 sequence is 15 residues long. The DNA for the CDR3 is TGCGCCAGCAGTCCCAGACAGGGGGGCTACAATGAGCAGTTCTTC. It codes for CASSPRQGGYNEQFF.

The chain carries TRBV7-2 and TRBJ1-2; possible D gene TRBD1, 5 bases. Trimming left V 7 bases short and J 2 bases short, with 23 bases between. The CDR3 has 17 residues. Germline V gene data show CDR1 as SGHTA and CDR2 as FQGNSA. The CDR3 nucleotides are TGTGCCAGCACCCCCTCTGGAGGGGCTGCCCTCAACTATGGCTACACCTTC. Protein product: CASTPSGGAALNYGYTF.

The chain couples TRBV7-9 to TRBJ1-4; 7 bases are a match to TRBD1. The CDR3 runs to 15 residues. From germline, CDR1 is SEHNR and CDR2 FQNEAQ (reference sequence). V lost 6 bases and J lost 5; bases outside the gene matches: 9. The CDR3 region has the DNA TGTGCCAGCAGTACTTCCGGGACAGACAATGAAAAACTGTTTTTT. Its translation is CASSTSGTDNEKLFF.

V and J are TRBV30 and TRBJ2-1, with TRBD1 identical over 8 bases. This CDR3 is 18 amino acids long. The germline V gene has CDR1 GTSNPN and CDR2 SVGIG (reference sequence). V dropped 2 bases and J dropped 5; count of bases not matched to a gene: 17. The CDR3 sequence is CAWSSSIHGQGTHNEQFF. The CDR3 region has the DNA TGTGCCTGGAGTTCCTCTATTCATGGACAGGGCACCCACAATGAGCAGTTCTTC. The entire variable domain, with the rest obtained from reference TRBV30 and TRBJ2-1, is as follows: SQTIHQWPATLVQPVGSPLSLECTVEGTSNPNLYWYRQAAGRGLQLLFYSVGIGQISSEVPQNLSASRPQDRQFILSSKKLLLSDSGFYLCAWSSSIHGQGTHNEQFFGPGTRLTVL.

This chain joins TRBV20-1 and TRBJ1-1; a possible D gene is TRBD1 (5 bases). In germline, CDR1 is DFQATT, CDR2 SNEGSKA (reference sequence). The CDR3 length is 10 residues. The ends were cut back, 7 bases at V and 7 bases at J, with 10 bases in the middle. CDR3 sequence reads: CSGTRVEAFF. The CDR3 DNA is TGCAGTGGAACCAGGGTTGAAGCTTTCTTT.

A single count supports this clone. J is TRBJ1-2 and V is TRBV3-1 (or the pseudogene TRBV3-2); D is unresolved. The germline V gene encodes CDR1 LGHDT and CDR2 YNNKEL (reference sequence). This CDR3 contains 13 residues. With 0 bases removed from V and 3 bases from J, the gap between germline ends came to 5 bases. The CDR3 DNA reads TGTGCCAGCAGCCAAGATTTAGACTATGGCTACACCTTC. It translates to CASSQDLDYGYTF.

As to this clone: At one end the junction does not follow the germline gene, possibly because of a read error. This chain uses TRBV2 with TRBJ2-5; D call uncertain. Germline V gene sequence: CDR1 SNHLY, CDR2 FYNNEI. The CDR3 covers 13 residues. This chain's CDR3 is CATRGTSQGTQYF. For the CDR3, the DNA is TGTGCCACCCGCGGAACCTCACAAGGGACCCAGTACTTC. Full variable domain (missing parts from reference TRBV2 and TRBJ2-5): EPEVTQTPSHQVTQMGQEVILRCVPISNHLYFYWYRQILGQKVEFLVSFYNNEISEKSEIFDDQFSVERPDGSNFTLKIRSTKLEDSAMYFCATRGTSQGTQYFGPGTRLLVL.

V is TRBV29-1 and J is TRBJ2-7; 7 bases are a match to TRBD1. V lost 4 bases to trimming and J lost 2 bases; unmatched junction nucleotides: 8. CDR1 SQVTM and CDR2 ANQGSEA come from the germline V gene. The CDR3 is 14 amino acids. The CDR3 DNA reads as TGCAGCGTTGTGACAGGGCCTGTGCCCTACGAGCAGTACTTC. This encodes CSVVTGPVPYEQYF.